The 24 T cell receptor beta chains presented below share a single source sample, sequenced in a study of blood T cell repertoires in COVID-19. Measured with immunoSEQ multiplex PCR; TCRdb has only the in-frame clones, and not every one. The sample has a few hundred thousand clones, roughly 87% seen once. The sequencing input was PBMCs or T cells enriched from blood (not recorded which). All receptors come from a woman aged 25 to 45 who had recovered from COVID-19.

The V and J genes are TRBV5-1 and TRBJ1-1; 7 bases match TRBD1. After removal of 2 bases from V and 5 bases from J, the junction contained 12 bases not matched to a gene. Germline CDR1 is SGHRS and CDR2 is YFSETQ. CDR3 length: 16 amino acids. Written as DNA, the CDR3 is TGCGCCAGCAGCTTTCAGGGGGGCGCCGTAGAAACTGAAGCTTTCTTT. It yields the protein CASSFQGGAVETEAFF.

The chain is built from TRBV7-6 and TRBJ2-1, with 9 bases aligning to TRBD1. V shed 7 bases, J shed 12 bases, and the junction held 13 bases outside the gene matches. Germline CDR1 is SGHVS and CDR2 is FNYEAQ. The CDR3 runs 14 residues. The CDR3 region is CASTVGQGSQTQFF. The CDR3 coding sequence is TGTGCCAGCACAGTGGGACAGGGTTCACAAACGCAGTTCTTC.

V usage is TRBV3-1 (or the pseudogene TRBV3-2) and J usage is TRBJ2-2, with 11 bases fitting TRBD2. Germline trimming cut 2 bases from V and 7 bases from J; bases unmatched to any gene: 9. The CDR3 is made up of 17 amino acids. Germline assignment: CDR1 LGHDT and CDR2 YNNKEL (reference sequence). CDR3 sequence reads: CASSQPTSGSRLGELFF. Here the CDR3 DNA reads TGTGCCAGCAGCCAACCTACTAGCGGGAGTCGACTCGGGGAGCTGTTTTTT.

V is TRBV6-5 and J is TRBJ1-1, with D possibly TRBD1 on 5 matching bases. V was shortened by 1 base and J by 5 bases, with 11 bases between the two germline ends. The CDR3 runs 14 residues. Germline V gene sequence: CDR1 MNHEY, CDR2 SVGAGI. This CDR3 reads CASSYYPGWTEAFF. CDR3 DNA sequence: TGTGCCAGCAGTTACTACCCAGGGTGGACTGAAGCTTTCTTT.

V usage is TRBV4-1 and J usage is TRBJ1-1; D is perhaps TRBD1 (6 bases). Trimming shortened V by 4 bases and J by 7 bases, and 16 bases separated the two germline ends. This CDR3 has 14 residues. Germline V CDR1 and CDR2: MGHRA, YSYEKL. The CDR3 nucleotides are TGCGCCAGCAGCCTCAACAGGGTAATCGATGAAGCTTTCTTT. Encoded protein: CASSLNRVIDEAFF.

The chain has TRBV7-8 and TRBJ1-5, with 10 bases fitting TRBD1. The V segment lost 5 bases and the J segment 6 bases; nucleotides outside the gene matches: 10. CDR1 SGHVS and CDR2 FQNEAQ come from the germline V gene. The CDR3 totals 16 residues. The CDR3, as DNA: TGTGCCAGCAGCCCCCCCCCGGGACAGGGGTTTCAGCCCCAGCATTTT. The encoded protein is CASSPPPGQGFQPQHF.

The CDR3 reads CASSLDSRRGYTF. The CDR3 DNA sequence: TGCGCCAGCAGCTTGGACAGCCGACGGGGCTACACCTTC. The chain is built from TRBV5-1 and TRBJ1-2; D not certain. CDR3 length: 13 amino acids. CDR1 is SGHRS and CDR2 is YFSETQ in the germline V gene. The V end lost 0 bases, the J end lost 8 bases, and 11 bases lay between the germline ends.

The count of this clone is one. The CDR3 DNA sequence: TGTGCCAGCAGCTTGACCGGGACAGGGGGCTCCCACTCTGGAAACACCATATATTTT. Translated, it gives CASSLTGTGGSHSGNTIYF. The chain uses TRBV11-2 and TRBJ1-3, with 12 nucleotides matching TRBD1. Losses at the gene ends were 3 bases for V and 0 bases for J; bases not matched to a gene: 9. Germline lookup yields CDR1 SGHAT and CDR2 FQNNGV. The CDR3 consists of 19 residues.

CDR3 amino acids: CACRGGGELYGYTF. The CDR3, as DNA: TGTGCCTGCCGCGGGGGGGGCGAACTCTATGGCTACACCTTC. The V and J genes are TRBV30 and TRBJ1-2, with a weak D call TRBD1 (6 bases). The CDR3 is 14 residues long. Between the trimmed V and J ends, which lost 6 bases and 4 bases, there was a span of 18 bases. The germline CDR1 and CDR2 sequences are GTSNPN and SVGIG (reference sequence).

The chain has TRBV14 and TRBJ1-1; D possibly corresponds to TRBD1 (5 bases). CDR1 SGHDN and CDR2 FVKESK come from the germline V gene. V was clipped by 4 bases and J by 1 base, with 10 bases between them. CDR3 size: 14 residues. The DNA of the CDR3 is TGTGCCAGCAGCCGGGGGGGTAGGAACACTGAAGCTTTCTTT. It yields the protein CASSRGGRNTEAFF.

The chain recombines TRBV6-5 with TRBJ1-6, with D unresolved. CDR1 is MNHEY, CDR2 SVGAGI, per germline. V was clipped by 2 bases and J by 4 bases, with 12 bases between them. The length of the CDR3 is 16 residues. CDR3 residues: CASSYRRGRYNSPLHF. DNA of the CDR3: TGTGCCAGCAGTTACCGACGGGGTCGGTATAATTCACCCCTCCACTTT.

This sequence joins TRBV12-3 or TRBV12-4 and TRBJ2-5, with D possibly TRBD1 on 5 matching bases. Deletions cut 3 bases from V and 4 bases from J, with 9 bases between. This CDR3 contains 13 residues. The CDR3 protein is CASSLGRAETQYF. As DNA, the CDR3 is TGTGCCAGCAGTTTGGGCAGGGCAGAGACCCAGTACTTC.

The rearrangement links TRBV4-2 to TRBJ2-3, with 12 nucleotides matching TRBD2. The germline V gene encodes CDR1 LGHNA and CDR2 YNFKEQ. The V segment lost 4 bases and the J segment 6 bases; nucleotides outside the gene matches: 8. CDR3 length equals 16 residues. This chain's CDR3 is CASSPTRLAGGDTQYF. CDR3 coding DNA: TGTGCCAGCAGCCCCACTCGGCTAGCGGGGGGGGATACGCAGTATTTT.

The CDR3 here is CASSNGQGRDIQYF. CDR3 coding DNA: TGTGCCAGCAGCAACGGACAGGGTCGGGACATTCAGTACTTC. The chain recombines TRBV7-2 with TRBJ2-4; 8 bases are shared with TRBD1. Germline V lookup: CDR1 SGHTA, CDR2 FQGNSA. The CDR3 spans 14 residues. The ends lost 5 bases at V and 8 bases at J; junction bases unmatched: 8. The variable domain in full, with the rest retrieved from reference TRBV7-2 and TRBJ2-4, is GAGVSQSPSNKVTEKGKDVELRCDPISGHTALYWYRQSLGQGLEFLIYFQGNSAPDKSGLPSDRFSAERTGGSVSTLTIQRTQQEDSAVYLCASSNGQGRDIQYFGAGTRLSVL.

Written as DNA, the CDR3 is TGTGCCAGCAGCCAAGAAGGGGGGGTCAATCAGCCCCAGCATTTT. Residues: CASSQEGGVNQPQHF. V is TRBV4-2 and J is TRBJ1-5; a weak D match, TRBD1 (6 bases). The V gene lost 0 bases and the J gene lost 3 bases, with 9 bases spanning the gap. There are 15 residues in the CDR3. CDR1 LGHNA and CDR2 YNFKEQ come from the germline V gene.

This clone came up once. The V call is TRBV5-1, the J call TRBJ1-3; D is perhaps TRBD1 (5 bases). Per germline, CDR1 SGHRS and CDR2 YFSETQ. The CDR3 covers 16 residues. Trimming took off 1 base at V and 0 bases at J, with 11 bases between the two ends. The CDR3 nucleotides read TGCGCCAGCAGCTTGCTAGACAGATCCTCTGGAAACACCATATATTTT. Translated, it gives CASSLLDRSSGNTIYF.

The genes are TRBV3-1 (or the pseudogene TRBV3-2) and TRBJ1-2; no clear D. Germline-derived CDR1 and CDR2 are LGHDT and YNNKEL (reference sequence). Trimming shortened V by 0 bases and J by 4 bases, and 9 bases separated the two germline ends. The CDR3 contains 14 residues. The CDR3 loop is CASSQDSVIYGYTF. CDR3 nucleotides: TGTGCCAGCAGCCAAGACTCGGTTATCTATGGCTACACCTTC.

V usage is TRBV6-5 and J usage is TRBJ2-1; 9 bases are a match to TRBD2. V shed 8 bases, J shed 5 bases, and the junction held 4 bases outside the gene matches. There are 13 residues in the CDR3. Germline V lookup: CDR1 MNHEY, CDR2 SVGAGI. The CDR3, as DNA: TGTGCCAGCCGCGGGGGGGCAAACAATGAGCAGTTCTTC. Translating it yields CASRGGANNEQFF.

The chain combines TRBV19 with TRBJ1-1; unclear D gene. The V and J ends lost 4 bases and 1 base respectively, with 4 bases between them. The CDR3 has 12 amino acids. CDR1 and CDR2 from the germline V gene are LNHDA and SQIVND (reference sequence). CDR3 in DNA: TGTGCCAGTAGTAAACAGAACACTGAAGCTTTCTTT. As protein: CASSKQNTEAFF.

This chain connects TRBV7-9 to TRBJ1-2; D gene ambiguous. The V end lost 4 bases, the J end lost 4 bases, and 10 bases lay between the germline ends. The CDR3 loop spans 13 amino acids. Germline loops: CDR1 SEHNR, CDR2 FQNEAQ (reference sequence). CDR3 in amino acids: CASSSWRVYGYTF. In DNA form, the CDR3 reads TGTGCCAGCAGCTCCTGGAGAGTCTATGGCTACACCTTC.

The rearrangement joins TRBV7-2 to TRBJ2-7; TRBD1 matches at 9 bases. The CDR3 consists of 15 residues. Germline assignment: CDR1 SGHTA and CDR2 FQGNSA. The V and J ends lost 5 bases and 3 bases, in that order; junction bases with no gene match: 8. Here the CDR3 reads CASSRTPGQGYEQYF. CDR3 DNA: TGTGCCAGCAGCAGAACTCCGGGACAGGGCTACGAGCAGTACTTC.

This chain uses TRBV6-5 with TRBJ2-3; D call uncertain. The germline gives CDR1 MNHEY, CDR2 SVGAGI. The ends were cut back, 8 bases at V and 0 bases at J, with 9 bases in the middle. CDR3 length: 13 residues. The CDR3 is CASAGLSTDTQYF. CDR3 DNA: TGTGCCAGCGCCGGGTTAAGCACAGATACGCAGTATTTT.

This chain uses TRBV5-1 with TRBJ2-3; D possibly corresponds to TRBD2 (5 bases). Trimming stripped 0 bases from V and 4 bases from J, with 9 bases between. CDR3 length: 14 residues. Looked up from germline, CDR1 is SGHRS and CDR2 is YFSETQ. Written as DNA, the CDR3 is TGCGCCAGCAGCTTGGCAGCGGTTTCAGATACGCAGTATTTT. It translates to CASSLAAVSDTQYF.

In its sample, this clone was seen once. J is TRBJ1-5 and V is TRBV30, with a tentative D call TRBD1 (6 bases). The CDR3 consists of 15 residues. Germline values: CDR1 GTSNPN, CDR2 SVGIG (reference sequence). The ends were cut back, 3 bases at V and 0 bases at J, with 12 bases in the middle. In DNA form, the CDR3 reads TGTGCCTGGAGCCGGGGGGCTTATAGCAATCAGCCCCAGCATTTT. This sequence encodes CAWSRGAYSNQPQHF.